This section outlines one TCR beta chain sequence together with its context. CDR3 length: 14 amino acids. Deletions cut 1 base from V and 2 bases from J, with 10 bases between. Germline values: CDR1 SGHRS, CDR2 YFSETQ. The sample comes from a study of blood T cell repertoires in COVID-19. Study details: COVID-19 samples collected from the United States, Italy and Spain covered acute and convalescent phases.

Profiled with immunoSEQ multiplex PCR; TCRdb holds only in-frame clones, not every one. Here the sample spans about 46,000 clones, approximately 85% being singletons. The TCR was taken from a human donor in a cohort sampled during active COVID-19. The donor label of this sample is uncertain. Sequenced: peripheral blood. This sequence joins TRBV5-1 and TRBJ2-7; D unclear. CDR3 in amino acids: CASSLPPPAYEQYF. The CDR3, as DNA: TGCGCCAGCAGCTTGCCCCCCCCAGCCTACGAGCAGTACTTC.